Detailed here is one TCR beta chain. This sample is part of a study of blood T cell repertoires in COVID-19. Looking at the study overall: PBMCs, B-cell-depleted T cells, or T cells were the source of the cDNA or gDNA that made up the material.

The CDR3 is 14 residues long. Germline V CDR1 and CDR2: LNHDA, SQIVND (reference sequence). The V and J ends lost 5 bases and 0 bases respectively, with 7 bases between them. Original handling: The assay estimated nucleated cells by amplifying reference gene primers. Clones were read by immunoSEQ multiplex PCR, and TCRdb kept only the in-frame ones, dropping some. V and J calls and clone size are as listed in that table; D and trimming were resolved from the DNA. This sample has approximately 350,000 clones; around 90% occur once, and the top ten carry about 3.5%. This chain joins TRBV19 and TRBJ2-2; D gene unclear. This TCR derives from a woman aged 18-29 years who had recovered from COVID-19. Source material: peripheral blood. CDR3 sequence reads: CASSSLTNTGELFF. The DNA of the CDR3 is TGTGCCAGTAGTTCACTGACGAACACCGGGGAGCTGTTTTTT.